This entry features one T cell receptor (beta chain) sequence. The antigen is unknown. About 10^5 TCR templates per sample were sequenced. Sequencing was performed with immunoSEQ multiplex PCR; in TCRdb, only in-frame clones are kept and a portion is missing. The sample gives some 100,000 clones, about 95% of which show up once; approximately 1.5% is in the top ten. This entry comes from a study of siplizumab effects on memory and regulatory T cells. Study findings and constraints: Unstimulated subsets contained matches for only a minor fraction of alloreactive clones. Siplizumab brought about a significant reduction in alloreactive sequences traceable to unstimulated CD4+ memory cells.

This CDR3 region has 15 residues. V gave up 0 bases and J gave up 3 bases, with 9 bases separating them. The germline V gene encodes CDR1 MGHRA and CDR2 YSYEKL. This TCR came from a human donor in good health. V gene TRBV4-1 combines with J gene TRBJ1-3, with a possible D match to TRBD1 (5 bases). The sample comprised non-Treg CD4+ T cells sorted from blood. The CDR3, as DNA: TGCGCCAGCAGCCAAGATGGAGGGGTTGGAAACACCATATATTTT. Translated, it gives CASSQDGGVGNTIYF.